Following are 7 T cell receptor beta chains from one sample sequenced in a study of blood T cell repertoires in COVID-19. Only in-frame clones appear in the TCRdb table, and some are missing; sequencing was by immunoSEQ multiplex PCR. The profile shows approximately 300,000 clones, around nine tenths of them singletons. The sample consisted of peripheral blood. These receptors were obtained from a woman aged 25 to 39 with COVID-19, enrolled during active disease.

J is TRBJ1-2 and V is TRBV20-1; D unresolved. The V gene's germline CDR1 is DFQATT and CDR2 SNEGSKA (reference sequence). The CDR3 covers 14 residues. Deletions cut 3 bases from V and 0 bases from J, with 11 bases between. CDR3 DNA: TGCAGTGCTAGTGAGTTCAGATCTAACTATGGCTACACCTTC. Translated: CSASEFRSNYGYTF.

Details on this clone: Other DNA sequences of this sample code for an identical CDR3. This rearrangement joins TRBV2 to TRBJ1-2, with 9 bases fitting TRBD1. CDR1 and CDR2 (germline): SNHLY, FYNNEI. J was trimmed by 7 bases and V by 4 bases; bases with no gene match: 1. The CDR3 is 12 residues long. The CDR3 sequence is CASSADRGGYTF. The CDR3 nucleotides are TGTGCCAGCAGTGCGGACAGGGGTGGCTACACCTTC.

This clone was detected a few times. V and J are TRBV2 and TRBJ1-4, with TRBD1 identical over 12 bases. V gave up 4 bases and J gave up 0 bases; unmatched junction bases: 0. Looked up from germline, CDR1 is SNHLY and CDR2 is FYNNEI. The CDR3 spans 16 residues. The CDR3 sequence is CASSGDRGPTNEKLFF. As DNA, the CDR3 is TGTGCCAGCAGTGGGGACAGGGGGCCAACTAATGAAAAACTGTTTTTT. The full variable domain, rest sourced from reference TRBV2 and TRBJ1-4, is EPEVTQTPSHQVTQMGQEVILRCVPISNHLYFYWYRQILGQKVEFLVSFYNNEISEKSEIFDDQFSVERPDGSNFTLKIRSTKLEDSAMYFCASSGDRGPTNEKLFFGSGTQLSVL.

J is TRBJ1-2 and V is TRBV28; possibly TRBD1 for D (6 bases). The CDR3 sequence is 12 residues long. Trimming stripped 4 bases from V and 12 bases from J, with 15 bases between. In germline, CDR1 is MDHEN, CDR2 SYDVKM. CDR3 residues: CASSYYRAGHTF. CDR3 DNA: TGTGCCAGCAGTTACTACAGGGCCGGTCACACCTTC.

The chain employs TRBV28 and TRBJ2-5, with D tentatively TRBD2 (5 bases). Trimming removed 7 bases from V and 5 bases from J, with 14 bases in between. CDR1 is MDHEN, CDR2 SYDVKM, per germline. The CDR3 has 13 amino acids. The DNA for the CDR3 is TGTGCCAGCATTAAGGCGGGCCGGGAGACCCAGTACTTC. Its protein product is CASIKAGRETQYF.

The V gene is TRBV24-1, the J gene TRBJ2-3; 10 nucleotides align to TRBD1. Germline CDR1 KGHDR, CDR2 SFDVKD. J gave up 4 bases and V 5 bases, and 8 bases lay outside the gene matches. The CDR3 has 16 amino acids. The CDR3 sequence is CATSASDRGRPDTQYF. DNA of the CDR3: TGTGCCACCAGTGCTTCCGACAGGGGGCGCCCAGATACGCAGTATTTT.

This clone was seen just once. The V and J genes are TRBV19 and TRBJ1-5; D is uncertain. Germline values: CDR1 LNHDA, CDR2 SQIVND (reference sequence). Trimming removed 7 bases from V and 0 bases from J, with 10 bases in between. The length of the CDR3 is 14 residues. CDR3 sequence: CASMGQISNQPQHF. For the CDR3, the DNA is TGTGCCAGTATGGGCCAGATTAGCAATCAGCCCCAGCATTTT.